This TCR beta chain is drawn from a study of cytomegalovirus exposure and HLA in healthy donors. PCR amplification relied on 60 Vbeta primers (plus 13 Jbeta primers). Repertoires were generated with immunoSEQ multiplex PCR, while TCRdb's copy carries only in-frame clones and drops some. Here the sample spans some 200,000 clones, around 80% being singletons. The CDR3 extends over 14 amino acids. Germline V gene sequence: CDR1 MDHEN, CDR2 SYDVKM. The V gene lost 5 bases and the J gene lost 8 bases, with 15 bases spanning the gap. The chain is built from TRBV28 and TRBJ2-2; TRBD1 might be the D (6 bases). Sequenced material: PBMCs. This TCR came from a woman aged 55-69 years in good health and CMV-seropositive. In DNA, the CDR3 is TGTGCCAGCAGTCCCGGGACACCCCTTGGGGAGCTGTTTTTT. Translation gives CASSPGTPLGELFF. The full variable domain, its missing parts supplied by reference TRBV28 and TRBJ2-2, is DVKVTQSSRYLVKRTGEKVFLECVQDMDHENMFWYRQDPGLGLRLIYFSYDVKMKEKGDIPEGYSVSREKKERFSLILESASTNQTSMYLCASSPGTPLGELFFGEGSRLTVL.